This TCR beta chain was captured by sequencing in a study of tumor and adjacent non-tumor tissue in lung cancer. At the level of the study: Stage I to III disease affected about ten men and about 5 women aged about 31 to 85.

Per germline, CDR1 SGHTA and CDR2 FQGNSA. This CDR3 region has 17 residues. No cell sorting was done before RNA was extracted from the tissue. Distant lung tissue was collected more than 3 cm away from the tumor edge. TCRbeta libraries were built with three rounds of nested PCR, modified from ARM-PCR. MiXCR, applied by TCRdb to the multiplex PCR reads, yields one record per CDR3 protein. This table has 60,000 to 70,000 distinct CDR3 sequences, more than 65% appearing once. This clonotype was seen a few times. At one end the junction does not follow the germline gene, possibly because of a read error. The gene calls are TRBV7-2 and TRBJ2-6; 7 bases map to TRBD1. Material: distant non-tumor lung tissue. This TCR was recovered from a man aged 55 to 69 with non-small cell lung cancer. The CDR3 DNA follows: TGTGCTAGCAGCTTACAGGGGCGTGCCTCTGGGGCCAACGCCCTGACTTTC. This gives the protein CASSLQGRASGANALTF. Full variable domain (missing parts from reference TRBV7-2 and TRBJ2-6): GAGVSQSPSNKVTEKGKDVELRCDPISGHTALYWYRQSLGQGLEFLIYFQGNSAPDKSGLPSDRFSAERTGGSVSTLTIQRTQQEDSAVYLCASSLQGRASGANALTFGAGSRLTVL.